Below, 26 T cell receptor beta chains from the same sample are listed, as sequenced in a study of cytomegalovirus exposure and HLA in healthy donors. PCR primers comprised 60 Vbeta and 13 Jbeta primers. TCRdb keeps only in-frame clones here, not all; method: immunoSEQ multiplex PCR. The table lists tens of thousands of clones, 35% to 50% of them singletons. Sequences were obtained from PBMCs. Source of these receptors: a woman aged 45-60 years in good health and CMV-seronegative.

This clone has a single count. The chain couples TRBV9 to TRBJ2-3; TRBD1 agrees at 7 bases. V shed 4 bases and J 2 bases; nucleotides not matched to a gene: 13. From germline, CDR1 is SGDLS and CDR2 YYNGEE. CDR3 length: 17 residues. The CDR3 here is CASSSRQGSGFTDTQYF. For the CDR3, the DNA is TGTGCCAGCAGCTCCCGACAGGGAAGTGGATTCACAGATACGCAGTATTTT.

The J gene is TRBJ1-5, the V gene TRBV19; 7 positions agree with TRBD1. The CDR3 is made up of 14 amino acids. J gave up 5 bases and V 3 bases, and 4 bases lay outside the gene matches. CDR1 and CDR2 (germline): LNHDA, SQIVND (reference sequence). CDR3 sequence reads: CASSMDRPDQPQHF. In DNA, the CDR3 is TGTGCCAGTAGTATGGACAGGCCGGATCAGCCCCAGCATTTT. The full variable domain, its missing parts supplied by reference TRBV19 and TRBJ1-5, is DGGITQSPKYLFRKEGQNVTLSCEQNLNHDAMYWYRQDPGQGLRLIYYSQIVNDFQKGDIAEGYSVSREKKESFPLTVTSAQKNPTAFYLCASSMDRPDQPQHFGDGTRLSIL.

In its sample, this clone was seen a few times. The chain uses TRBV2 and TRBJ1-2; TRBD1 aligns across 7 bases. The V and J ends lost 7 bases and 5 bases, in that order; junction bases with no gene match: 13. CDR1 is SNHLY, CDR2 FYNNEI, per germline. This CDR3 region has 15 residues. This chain's CDR3 is CASTPRQGGQYGYTF. Written as DNA, the CDR3 is TGTGCCAGCACTCCGCGGCAGGGGGGCCAGTATGGCTACACCTTC.

This clone turned up a few times. J is TRBJ1-4 and V is TRBV6-5, with 9 nucleotides matching TRBD1. Trimming at V came to 10 bases and at J to 7 bases, leaving 4 bases not matched to a gene. CDR1 and CDR2 (germline): MNHEY, SVGAGI. The CDR3 is 12 amino acids. The CDR3 nucleotides read TGTGCCACCCTGGACAGGGGTGAAAAACTGTTTTTT. Protein: CATLDRGEKLFF.

A few counts support this clone. The chain combines TRBV27 with TRBJ2-3, with TRBD2 matching 10 bases. J was trimmed by 0 bases and V by 4 bases; bases with no gene match: 7. The germline CDR1 and CDR2 sequences are MNHEY and SMNVEV (reference sequence). The CDR3 consists of 17 residues. The CDR3 nucleotides are TGTGCCAGCAGTTCCCGGACTAGCGGTACTAGCACAGATACGCAGTATTTT. It yields the protein CASSSRTSGTSTDTQYF.

The V gene is TRBV6-6, the J gene TRBJ2-7; TRBD2 is a possible D gene (5 bases). V dropped 6 bases and J dropped 4 bases, with 16 bases sitting between them. Germline assignment: CDR1 MNHNY and CDR2 SVGAGI (reference sequence). This CDR3 comprises 14 residues. The DNA of the CDR3 is TGTGCCAGCAGGATGGACGGGATTCTATACGAGCAGTACTTC. It encodes CASRMDGILYEQYF.

The chain recombines TRBV5-4 with TRBJ2-3; 8 nucleotides match TRBD1. The CDR3 length is 16 residues. The germline CDR1 and CDR2 sequences are SGHNT and YYREEE (reference sequence). V was pared by 4 bases and J by 1 base, with 8 bases of the junction left unmatched. In DNA form, the CDR3 reads TGTGCCAGCAGCCCCGCGACAGGGGCTGGCACAGATACGCAGTATTTT. This encodes CASSPATGAGTDTQYF.

A few counts support this clone. In DNA form, the CDR3 reads TGCGCCAGCAGGATGCGGGACAGGCCATACAATGAGCAGTTCTTC. Amino acids: CASRMRDRPYNEQFF. V is TRBV5-1 and J is TRBJ2-1, with TRBD1 matching over 8 bases. The germline CDR1 and CDR2 sequences are SGHRS and YFSETQ. CDR3 length: 15 amino acids. The junction had 8 bases not matched to a gene; V was cut back by 5 bases and J by 4 bases.

The chain employs TRBV6-1 and TRBJ2-3, with 9 bases identical to TRBD1. Germline V lookup: CDR1 MNHNS, CDR2 SASEGT. The V and J ends lost 5 bases and 2 bases, in that order; junction bases with no gene match: 5. The CDR3 has 15 residues. The CDR3: CASSIRDRVTDTQYF. The CDR3, as DNA: TGTGCCAGCAGTATCCGGGACAGGGTCACAGATACGCAGTATTTT.

The chain is built from TRBV10-2 and TRBJ2-7; D is perhaps TRBD1 (6 bases). The CDR3 has 15 amino acids. With 1 base removed from V and 3 bases from J, the gap between germline ends came to 13 bases. In germline, CDR1 is WSHSY, CDR2 SAAADI. CDR3 sequence: CASSEWGQGNYEQYF. DNA of the CDR3: TGCGCCAGCAGTGAGTGGGGGCAGGGTAACTACGAGCAGTACTTC.

The chain couples TRBV28 to TRBJ1-2, with 8 bases aligning to TRBD1. There are 13 residues in the CDR3. Germline V gene lookup returns CDR1 MDHEN and CDR2 SYDVKM. V dropped 3 bases and J dropped 7; count of bases not matched to a gene: 4. The CDR3 spells CASSFHQGAGYTF. The CDR3 DNA follows: TGTGCCAGCAGTTTTCACCAGGGGGCTGGCTACACCTTC.

This clone has only a few counts. The V gene is TRBV15, the J gene TRBJ2-1; possibly TRBD1 for D (5 bases). Trimming took off 0 bases at V and 5 bases at J, with 11 bases between the two ends. The germline gives CDR1 LNHNV, CDR2 YYDKDF (reference sequence). The length of the CDR3 is 15 residues. In nucleotides, the CDR3 is TGTGCCACCAGCAGAGAAGGACACTTAAACAATGAGCAGTTCTTC. Translating gives CATSREGHLNNEQFF.

This clone was seen a handful of times. CDR3 in DNA: TGCGCCAGGGCACAATGTGCCAGGGGAAGCAATCAGCCCCAGCATTTT. Its protein product is CARAQCARGSNQPQHF. The rearrangement uses TRBV4-1 and TRBJ1-5, with D possibly TRBD1 on 6 matching bases. Deletions cut 9 bases from V and 1 base from J, with 19 bases between. The CDR3 loop spans 16 amino acids. The germline V gene has CDR1 MGHRA and CDR2 YSYEKL.

This clone was counted only a few times. The genes are TRBV29-1 and TRBJ2-2; D is possibly TRBD1 (6 bases). V gave up 7 bases and J gave up 1 base, with 13 bases separating them. CDR3 length: 14 amino acids. Germline assignment: CDR1 SQVTM and CDR2 ANQGSEA. CDR3 nucleotides: TGCAGCGCAACCAGGGGAAGGAACACCGGGGAGCTGTTTTTT. Translating gives CSATRGRNTGELFF.

This clone was seen more than once but under ten times. The CDR3 DNA follows: TGTGCCAGCACCCAGGGGGGCAGGGGTATGAATGAGCAGTTCTTC. It specifies CASTQGGRGMNEQFF. V and J are TRBV28 and TRBJ2-1, with D maybe TRBD1 (7 bases). This CDR3 is 15 amino acids long. The V and J ends lost 7 bases and 7 bases respectively, with 20 bases between them. Germline V lookup: CDR1 MDHEN, CDR2 SYDVKM. The variable domain in full, with the rest retrieved from reference TRBV28 and TRBJ2-1, is DVKVTQSSRYLVKRTGEKVFLECVQDMDHENMFWYRQDPGLGLRLIYFSYDVKMKEKGDIPEGYSVSREKKERFSLILESASTNQTSMYLCASTQGGRGMNEQFFGPGTRLTVL.

This chain links TRBV5-1 with TRBJ1-4, with D hard to call. Trimming took off 0 bases at V and 2 bases at J, with 5 bases between the two ends. Per the germline V gene, CDR1 is SGHRS and CDR2 is YFSETQ. This CDR3 contains 14 residues. The CDR3 loop is CASSLETTNEKLFF. Here the CDR3 DNA reads TGCGCCAGCAGCTTGGAAACTACTAATGAAAAACTGTTTTTT.

This clone turned up a few times. V and J are TRBV7-8 and TRBJ2-7, with 7 bases lining up with TRBD2. This CDR3 contains 13 residues. Germline loops: CDR1 SGHVS, CDR2 FQNEAQ. Trimming cost V 3 bases and J 9 bases; bases outside gene matches: 8. This CDR3 reads CASSLRGREGQYF. The DNA of the CDR3 is TGTGCCAGCAGCTTGCGGGGGAGGGAAGGGCAGTACTTC.

The genes are TRBV19 and TRBJ1-3; no reliable D call. V lost 3 bases to trimming and J lost 8 bases, with 11 bases between them. This CDR3 spans 13 amino acids. Germline CDR1 LNHDA, CDR2 SQIVND (reference sequence). The CDR3 sequence: CASSIETAYTIYF. Here the CDR3 DNA reads TGTGCCAGTAGTATCGAAACAGCTTACACCATATATTTT.

This clone was picked up a small number of times. The genes are TRBV2 and TRBJ2-6, with 8 bases lining up with TRBD2. The J segment lost 0 bases and the V segment lost 5 bases, leaving 9 bases of the junction unmatched. CDR1 is SNHLY and CDR2 is FYNNEI in the germline V gene. This CDR3 spans 18 amino acids. CDR3 sequence reads: CASSRPGLGLSGANVLTF. CDR3 sequence (DNA): TGTGCCAGCAGTCGTCCGGGACTAGGTCTCTCTGGGGCCAACGTCCTGACTTTC.

The chain links TRBV10-3 to TRBJ1-3; no clear D. Trimming pared 11 bases from V and 0 bases from J, leaving 11 bases between. This CDR3 has 13 amino acids. In germline, CDR1 is ENHRY, CDR2 SYGVKD. CDR3 coding DNA: TGTGCCCTTAGGGAGAGCTCTGGAAACACCATATATTTT. Translation: CALRESSGNTIYF.

The chain couples TRBV19 to TRBJ1-2; tentative D call: TRBD1 (6 bases). Germline loops: CDR1 LNHDA, CDR2 SQIVND (reference sequence). CDR3 size: 14 residues. Trimming shortened V by 7 bases and J by 4 bases, and 16 bases separated the two germline ends. This CDR3 is CASTSPGAIYGYTF. For the CDR3, the DNA is TGTGCCAGTACCTCTCCAGGGGCCATCTATGGCTACACCTTC.

The V call is TRBV12-5, the J call TRBJ2-3; a possible D gene is TRBD2 (6 bases). The CDR3 has 15 amino acids. In germline, CDR1 is LGHNT, CDR2 FRNRAP. V was pared by 0 bases and J by 0 bases, with 7 bases between. The CDR3 sequence: CASGLVLASTDTQYF. In DNA form, the CDR3 reads TGTGCTAGTGGTTTGGTACTAGCAAGCACAGATACGCAGTATTTT.

This clone was recorded a few times. The V gene is TRBV10-2, the J gene TRBJ2-7, with D possibly matching TRBD2 (6 bases). The CDR3 runs 15 residues. From germline, CDR1 is WSHSY and CDR2 SAAADI. Trimming removed 5 bases from V and 0 bases from J, with 14 bases in between. The CDR3 is CASSLPLASSYEQYF. The CDR3 DNA reads TGCGCCAGCAGTTTACCCCTAGCGAGCTCCTACGAGCAGTACTTC.

Concerning this clone itself: The junction and the germline gene differ at one end; a read error may be behind it. This chain joins TRBV5-4 and TRBJ2-5; 10 positions agree with TRBD1. The CDR3 loop spans 14 amino acids. Germline V CDR1 and CDR2: SGHNT, YYREEE (reference sequence). This CDR3 is CAGSPGQGIETQYF. For the CDR3, the DNA is TGTGCCGGCAGCCCGGGACAGGGGATAGAGACCCAGTACTTC. Filled out from reference TRBV5-4 and TRBJ2-5, the complete variable domain reads ETGVTQSPTHLIKTRGQQVTLRCSSQSGHNTVSWYQQALGQGPQFIFQYYREEENGRGNFPPRFSGLQFPNYSSELNVNALELDDSALYLCAGSPGQGIETQYFGPGTRLLVL.

This chain joins TRBV2 and TRBJ1-2, with D possibly matching TRBD1 (6 bases). Germline CDR1 SNHLY, CDR2 FYNNEI. The germline V and J ends were trimmed by 6 bases and 6 bases, with 14 bases remaining between them. This CDR3 has 13 residues. Here the CDR3 DNA reads TGTGCCAGCAGAAGAGGGGGAGGGGATGGCTACACCTTC. Protein: CASRRGGGDGYTF. Based on the CDR3 plus reference TRBV2 and TRBJ1-2, the full variable domain is EPEVTQTPSHQVTQMGQEVILRCVPISNHLYFYWYRQILGQKVEFLVSFYNNEISEKSEIFDDQFSVERPDGSNFTLKIRSTKLEDSAMYFCASRRGGGDGYTFGSGTRLTVV.

The gene calls are TRBV7-9 and TRBJ2-3; D uncertain. Germline CDR1 SEHNR, CDR2 FQNEAQ (reference sequence). The CDR3 covers 13 residues. Deletions cut 4 bases from V and 6 bases from J, with 11 bases between. As DNA, the CDR3 is TGTGCCAGCAGCTATCACGCGGCGGATACGCAGTATTTT. The encoded protein is CASSYHAADTQYF.